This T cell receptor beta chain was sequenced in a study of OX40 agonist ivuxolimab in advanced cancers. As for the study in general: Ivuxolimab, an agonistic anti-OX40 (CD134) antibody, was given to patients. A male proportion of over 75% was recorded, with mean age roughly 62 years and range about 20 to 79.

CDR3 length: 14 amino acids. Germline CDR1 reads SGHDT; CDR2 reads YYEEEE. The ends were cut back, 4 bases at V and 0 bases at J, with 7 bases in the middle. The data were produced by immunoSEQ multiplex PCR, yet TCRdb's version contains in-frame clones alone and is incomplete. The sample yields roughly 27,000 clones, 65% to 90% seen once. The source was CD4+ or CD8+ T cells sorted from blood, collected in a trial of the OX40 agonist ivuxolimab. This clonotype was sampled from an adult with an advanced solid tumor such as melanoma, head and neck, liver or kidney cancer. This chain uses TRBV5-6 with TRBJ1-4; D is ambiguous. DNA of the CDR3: TGTGCCAGCAGCCCAGGTCCAACTAATGAAAAACTGTTTTTT. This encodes CASSPGPTNEKLFF.